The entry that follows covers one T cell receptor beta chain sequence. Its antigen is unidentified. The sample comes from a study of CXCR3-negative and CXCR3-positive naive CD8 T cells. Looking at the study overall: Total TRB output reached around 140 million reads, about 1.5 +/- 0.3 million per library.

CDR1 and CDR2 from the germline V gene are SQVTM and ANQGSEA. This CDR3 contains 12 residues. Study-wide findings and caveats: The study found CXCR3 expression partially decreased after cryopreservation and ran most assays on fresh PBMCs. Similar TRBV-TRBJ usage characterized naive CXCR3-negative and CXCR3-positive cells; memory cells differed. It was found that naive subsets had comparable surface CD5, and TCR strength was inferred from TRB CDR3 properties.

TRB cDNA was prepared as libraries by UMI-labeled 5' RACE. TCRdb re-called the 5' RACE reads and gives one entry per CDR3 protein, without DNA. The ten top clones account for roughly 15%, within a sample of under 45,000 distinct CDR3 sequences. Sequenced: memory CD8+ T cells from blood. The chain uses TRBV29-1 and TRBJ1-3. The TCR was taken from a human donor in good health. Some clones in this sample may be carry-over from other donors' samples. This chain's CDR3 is CSVRADGNTIYF.